This T cell receptor beta chain was profiled in a study of T cell changes during pregnancy in multiple sclerosis (dated by TCRdb to between 2017 and 2020). Regarding the complete study: The study looked at changes in the T cell repertoire across pregnancy in women with multiple sclerosis.

The library was built by means of the immunoSEQ multiplex PCR assay. TCRdb retrieved this table from immuneACCESS and kept in-frame rearrangements only. Not all clones are present; in checked studies, unresolved V genes account for under half, and no reason is known for the remainder. This sample is represented by tens of thousands of clones; 93% of them were singletons. The ten largest make up less than 0.85% of the sample. According to the germline V gene (reference sequence), CDR1 reads MNHNY and CDR2 reads SVGAGI. V lost 5 bases and J lost 1 base, and the count of bases not matched to a germline gene is 5. Spanning cysteine to phenylalanine, the CDR3 consists of 16 amino acids. The kept DNA is CDR3 alone, 48 bases in frame from the first base. Details on this clone: What this receptor recognizes is not known. Base qualities were left out, and no much larger clone turns up one base away.

The chain is assembled from TRBV6-6 and TRBJ1-5, and TRBD1 matches 10 of the central bases. Sequenced here: peripheral blood, sampled in the second trimester of pregnancy. This sequence originates from a female donor in good health, enrolled as a control in a pregnancy study. The nucleotides are TGTGCCAGCAGTCTACGGACAGGGGGGAGCAATCAGCCCCAGCATTTT. It is translated as CASSLRTGGSNQPQHF.